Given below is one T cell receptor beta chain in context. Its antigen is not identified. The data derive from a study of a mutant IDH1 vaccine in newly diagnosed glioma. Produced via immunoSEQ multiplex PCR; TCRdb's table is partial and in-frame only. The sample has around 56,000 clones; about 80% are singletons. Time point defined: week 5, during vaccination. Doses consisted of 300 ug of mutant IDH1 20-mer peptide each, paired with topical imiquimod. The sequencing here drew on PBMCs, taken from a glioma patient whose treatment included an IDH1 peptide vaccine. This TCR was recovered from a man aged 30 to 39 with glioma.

The CDR3 here is CASSLRTGGYSSGNTIYF. In DNA, the CDR3 is TGTGCCAGCAGCTTACGGACAGGGGGGTATAGCTCTGGAAACACCATATATTTT. V gene TRBV11-2 combines with J gene TRBJ1-3; the match to TRBD1 covers 10 bases. With V trimmed by 2 bases and J by 0 bases, 7 bases remained unmatched. CDR1 is SGHAT, CDR2 FQNNGV, per germline. The CDR3 length is 18 residues.